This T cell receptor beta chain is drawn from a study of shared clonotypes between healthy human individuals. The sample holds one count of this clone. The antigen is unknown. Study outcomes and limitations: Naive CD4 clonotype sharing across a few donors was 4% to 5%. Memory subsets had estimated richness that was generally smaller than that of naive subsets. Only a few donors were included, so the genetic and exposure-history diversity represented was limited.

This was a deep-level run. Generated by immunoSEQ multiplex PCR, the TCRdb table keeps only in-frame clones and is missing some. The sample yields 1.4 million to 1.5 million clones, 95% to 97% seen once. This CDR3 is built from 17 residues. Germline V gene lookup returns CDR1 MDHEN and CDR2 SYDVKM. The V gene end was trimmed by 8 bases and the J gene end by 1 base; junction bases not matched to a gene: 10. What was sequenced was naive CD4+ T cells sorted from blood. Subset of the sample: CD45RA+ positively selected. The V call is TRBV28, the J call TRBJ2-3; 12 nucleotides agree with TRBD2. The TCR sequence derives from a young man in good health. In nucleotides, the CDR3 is TGTGCCAGCTTCGAGACTAGCGGGAGTCCCGGCACAGATACGCAGTATTTT. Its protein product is CASFETSGSPGTDTQYF.